These 21 T cell receptor beta chains came from one sample sequenced in a study of molecular identifiers for immune sequencing clone quantification. Each CDR3 protein gets one entry after TCRdb re-called the PCR reads with MiXCR. This sample carries approximately 60,000 distinct CDR3 sequences, about a fifth of them seen once, and the ten largest clones take 1.4% to 1.5%. What was sequenced was naive CD8+ T cells from blood, with Jurkat cell RNA spiked in. Subset meaning: FACS-sorted CD8+CD4-CCR7+CD45RA+ naive T cells. The receptors shown here come from a human donor in good health. Some libraries in this study had Jurkat cell RNA spiked in.

In this sample, this clonotype turned up many times. The chain uses TRBV15 and TRBJ2-3; D is ambiguous. Trimming removed 1 base from V and 10 bases from J, with 15 bases in between. This CDR3 region has 14 residues. Germline loops: CDR1 LNHNV, CDR2 YYDKDF (reference sequence). The CDR3: CATSRVDSMGSQYF. The CDR3 nucleotides are TGTGCCACCAGCAGAGTCGACTCAATGGGATCGCAGTATTTT.

This chain joins TRBV20-1 and TRBJ2-5; 8 nucleotides agree with TRBD2. The germline V gene encodes CDR1 DFQATT and CDR2 SNEGSKA (reference sequence). V was pared by 0 bases and J by 1 base, with 7 bases of the junction left unmatched. The CDR3 contains 16 residues. CDR3 coding DNA: TGCAGTGCTAGAGACCTTAGCGGGACTATCCAAGAGACCCAGTACTTC. Its protein is CSARDLSGTIQETQYF.

In this sample, this clonotype turned up many times. The chain is built from TRBV5-4 and TRBJ2-3; 11 bases line up with TRBD1. V shed 4 bases and J 4 bases; nucleotides not matched to a gene: 8. The CDR3 length is 16 residues. CDR1 SGHNT and CDR2 YYREEE come from the germline V gene (reference sequence). Here the CDR3 reads CASSPWTGGVSDTQYF. The CDR3 bases are TGTGCCAGCAGCCCTTGGACAGGGGGCGTCTCAGATACGCAGTATTTT.

The chain links TRBV29-1 to TRBJ2-5, with D unclear. The CDR3 has 18 residues. The ends were cut back, 4 bases at V and 2 bases at J, with 26 bases in the middle. Looked up from germline, CDR1 is SQVTM and CDR2 is ANQGSEA. CDR3 bases: TGCAGCGTTGTCACCATTTCGCCCGAGTCACGCTTTCAAGAGACCCAGTACTTC. Translating gives CSVVTISPESRFQETQYF. Together with reference TRBV29-1 and TRBJ2-5, the CDR3 gives the full variable domain: SAVISQKPSRDICQRGTSLTIQCQVDSQVTMMFWYRQQPGQSLTLIATANQGSEATYESGFVIDKFPISRPNLTFSTLTVSNMSPEDSSIYLCSVVTISPESRFQETQYFGPGTRLLVL.

About this clonotype: A much bigger clone sits one base away, suggesting this may be a read error. V and J are TRBV11-3 and TRBJ2-3; 8 bases agree with TRBD2. Germline CDR1 is SGHNT and CDR2 is YENEEA. The CDR3 contains 13 residues. Germline trimming cut 6 bases from V and 8 bases from J; bases unmatched to any gene: 7. CDR3 nucleotides: TGTGCCAGCAGAAAGCGGGAGAAAGGTACGCAGTATTTT. It encodes CASRKREKGTQYF.

This clonotype appeared many times. The chain is built from TRBV2 and TRBJ1-2, with TRBD1 matching 7 bases. This CDR3 is 15 amino acids long. Germline V gene data show CDR1 as SNHLY and CDR2 as FYNNEI. The V segment lost 3 bases and the J segment 4 bases; nucleotides outside the gene matches: 8. CDR3 residues: CASSDGQAPVYGYTF. In DNA, the CDR3 is TGTGCCAGCAGTGATGGACAGGCGCCGGTCTATGGCTACACCTTC.

This clonotype has more than one count but fewer than ten. A much larger clonotype is one base distant, so this may be a read error. J is TRBJ2-2 and V is TRBV7-9; 7 bases fit TRBD1. This CDR3 has 15 residues. Trimming cost V 6 bases and J 7 bases; bases outside gene matches: 11. CDR1 is SEHNR and CDR2 is FQNEAQ in the germline V gene (reference sequence). The DNA for the CDR3 is TGTGCCAGCAGACCCGACAGGGATAGAGGCGGGGAGCTGTTTTTT. It is translated as CASRPDRDRGGELFF.

This clonotype was picked up many times. V gene TRBV27 combines with J gene TRBJ1-5; no clear D gene. V lost 7 bases and J 1 base, leaving 14 bases between the germline ends. The germline V gene encodes CDR1 MNHEY and CDR2 SMNVEV (reference sequence). The CDR3 spans 15 residues. In DNA form, the CDR3 reads TGTGCCAGCACCGGACCCTTGGGGAGCAATCAGCCCCAGCATTTT. It codes for CASTGPLGSNQPQHF.

This clonotype was counted at least ten times. The rearrangement links TRBV6-5 to TRBJ1-2; D remains ambiguous. CDR1 is MNHEY and CDR2 is SVGAGI in the germline V gene. The CDR3 extends over 13 amino acids. Deletions cut 3 bases from V and 2 bases from J, with 7 bases between. CDR3 nucleotides: TGTGCCAGCAGTTATTCGCTAAACTATGGCTACACCTTC. It codes for CASSYSLNYGYTF.

The table lists this clonotype with many counts. The chain is built from TRBV24-1 and TRBJ2-1; perhaps TRBD2 as D (5 bases). The V end was cut by 7 bases, the J end by 7 bases, with 13 bases between. This CDR3 has 13 residues. In germline, CDR1 is KGHDR, CDR2 SFDVKD. The CDR3 DNA reads TGTGCCACCAGCCCTAGGACTGGAAATGAGCAGTTCTTC. Protein: CATSPRTGNEQFF.

In its sample, this clonotype was seen many times. The chain is built from TRBV10-3 and TRBJ1-1; D unresolved. CDR1 ENHRY and CDR2 SYGVKD come from the germline V gene. Trimming left V 3 bases short and J 5 bases short, with 7 bases between. The CDR3 sequence is 12 residues long. The CDR3 DNA is TGTGCCATCAGTGACATGGGAACTGAAGCTTTCTTT. Protein product: CAISDMGTEAFF.

This clonotype showed up many times. The chain has TRBV6-2 or TRBV6-3 and TRBJ2-3; 9 bases line up with TRBD2. Germline V gene data show CDR1 as MNHEY and CDR2 as SVGEGT. The CDR3 runs 16 residues. Unmatched junction bases numbered 6, after V lost 1 base and J lost 4 bases. CDR3 nucleotides: TGTGCCAGCAGTTACTATAGCGGGAGAGGCGCAGATACGCAGTATTTT. Residues: CASSYYSGRGADTQYF.

This clonotype occurred a few times. The CDR3 ends on some other residue instead of the conserved phenylalanine or tryptophan, so this is likely a read error. V is TRBV5-5 and J is TRBJ2-3; 12 nucleotides line up with TRBD2. The CDR3 extends over 16 amino acids. With V trimmed by 2 bases and J by 4 bases, 5 bases remained unmatched. Germline-derived CDR1 and CDR2 are SGHKS and YYEKEE (reference sequence). This chain's CDR3 is CASSLATSGRSDTQYI. The DNA for the CDR3 is TGTGCCAGCAGCTTAGCGACTAGCGGGAGATCAGATACGCAGTATATT.

This clonotype occurred many times. CDR3 in DNA: TGTGCCAGCAAATCCGGGGAGCTGTTTTTT. This encodes CASKSGELFF. The chain combines TRBV6-2 or TRBV6-3 with TRBJ2-2; D is ambiguous. Germline V gives CDR1 MNHEY, CDR2 SVGEGT. V dropped 7 bases and J dropped 6 bases, with 3 bases sitting between them. The CDR3 runs 10 residues.

This clonotype was counted once. Just one base apart from a much larger clone, this may be a read error. For the CDR3, the DNA is TGTGCCGGCAGCGTCGGATCCGCGGGTTACGAGCAGTACTTC. It codes for CAGSVGSAGYEQYF. The chain employs TRBV9 and TRBJ2-7; possible D gene TRBD2, 5 bases. CDR3 size: 14 residues. Germline V lookup: CDR1 SGDLS, CDR2 YYNGEE.

As to this clonotype: A much larger clonotype is one base distant, so this may be a read error. The chain is built from TRBV4-1 and TRBJ1-2, with 9 bases that match TRBD1. The CDR3 sequence is 15 residues long. Looked up from germline, CDR1 is MGHRA and CDR2 is YSYEKL. The CDR3 spells CAGSQAYTGGDGYTF. In nucleotides, the CDR3 is TGCGCCGGCAGCCAGGCCTATACAGGGGGCGACGGCTACACCTTC.

As concerns this clonotype: A read error may be the cause here, since a much bigger clone is one base away. The rearrangement uses TRBV10-3 and TRBJ2-5, with 8 bases aligning to TRBD2. Germline values: CDR1 ENHRY, CDR2 SYGVKD. After removal of 5 bases from V and 2 bases from J, the junction contained 4 bases not matched to a gene. The CDR3 extends over 14 amino acids. CDR3: CAISPGGAQETQYF. CDR3 nucleotide sequence: TGTGCCATCAGTCCGGGGGGGGCGCAAGAGACCCAGTACTTC.

This clonotype was detected ten times or more. The J gene is TRBJ1-5, the V gene TRBV27, with a tentative D call TRBD1 (5 bases). In germline, CDR1 is MNHEY, CDR2 SMNVEV (reference sequence). There are 15 residues in the CDR3. V was cut by 2 bases and J by 6 bases, with 14 bases left in between. In DNA, the CDR3 is TGTGCCAGCAGTTTAGGGACGGGAGGGACTCAGCCCCAGCATTTT. This codes for CASSLGTGGTQPQHF.

This clonotype was picked up many times. The CDR3 nucleotides are TGTGCCATCAGTGATGGGCAGGGATACAATGAGCAGTTCTTC. Translated: CAISDGQGYNEQFF. V gene TRBV10-3 combines with J gene TRBJ2-1, with D tentatively TRBD1 (5 bases). The CDR3 is 14 residues long. V was pared by 3 bases and J by 4 bases, with 10 bases between. The germline CDR1 and CDR2 sequences are ENHRY and SYGVKD.

This clonotype was detected ten times or more. J is TRBJ2-1 and V is TRBV11-3; no clear D. Germline V gene lookup returns CDR1 SGHNT and CDR2 YENEEA. The CDR3 consists of 13 residues. The V and J ends lost 5 bases and 9 bases respectively, with 14 bases between them. CDR3 amino acids: CASSPTSLGEQFF. DNA of the CDR3: TGTGCCAGCAGCCCCACCTCGCTTGGTGAGCAGTTCTTC.

The chain joins TRBV20-1 to TRBJ2-1; unclear D gene. Germline CDR1 is DFQATT and CDR2 is SNEGSKA (reference sequence). V was clipped by 0 bases and J by 3 bases, with 6 bases between them. The CDR3 totals 13 residues. DNA for the CDR3: TGCAGTGCTAGAGATCAGATCTACAATGAGCAGTTCTTC. The encoded protein is CSARDQIYNEQFF.